Sequencing of this T cell receptor (beta chain) was carried out in a study of blood T cells in healthy people across ages (dated by TCRdb to the mid-2010s). At the level of the whole study: In model experiments, template switching captured roughly one uniquely barcoded TCR beta cDNA molecule for every two T cells. Age-related changes in TCR beta repertoire diversity were measured in the study by deep sequencing normalized with unique cDNA molecular identifiers. The donors were split into four age groups: young (average around 15 years), middle-aged (around 40), aged (over 55) and long-lived (under 90). Donors of different ages were randomly distributed across sequencing lanes to avoid experimental bias. Two additional independent replicas of 1 million unique cDNA reads from the same blood draw were analyzed for two donors (one aged 18 to 30 and one aged 80 or older). Overall study results and their limits: Because the CMV infection status of the donors was unknown, age-related changes in expanded clonotypes may potentially have been confounded. Compared with the aged group, the long-lived group had more naive CD4+ T cells, fewer expanded clones and increased TCR diversity, a pattern suggesting age selection. Estimates of total diversity based on one million sequenced T cells were regarded as lower bounds and as underestimates. As age increased, observed TCR beta diversity per million T cells dropped in a roughly linear way, and a significant reduction was already evident by age roughly 36. The percentage of naive T cells measured by flow cytometry correlated strongly with observed TCR beta diversity. Bulk unsorted PBMC profiling prevented conclusive comparison of naive and antigen-experienced compartments.

CDR1 and CDR2 are drawn from the germline V gene: SGHAT, FQNNGV. The CDR3 spans 12 residues, from the cysteine through the phenylalanine. Only CDR3 DNA is held: 36 bases, read in frame from base 1. Comment on this clonotype: What antigen it recognizes has not been identified. The junction departs from germline at one end; a sequencing error may be responsible.

Receptor amplification or capture employed 5' RACE. Sequencing instrument: Illumina HiSeq 2500. A second PCR of roughly 6 to 11 cycles was run with a J-beta primer mix and a sample-barcoded 5' primer. A unique molecular identifier was introduced onto each TCR beta cDNA molecule by a template-switch 5' adaptor carrying 12 random nucleotides. Each sample yielded at least 2.5 million CDR3-containing paired-end reads. All of the RNA was converted into first-strand cDNA using the Mint cDNA synthesis kit, with a TRBC-specific oligonucleotide serving as the primer. Following uracil-DNA glycosylase treatment, a first 18-cycle PCR with universal primers M1SS and BC2_uni_R was performed on all cDNA. As for the authors' bioinformatics: Normalization of each sample was performed by random selection of 1 million high-quality reads, each carrying a distinct molecular identifier. Instead of being binned into consensus sequences, reads with shared molecular identifiers were discarded. MiTCR, with a Q25 quality threshold and the strictest error-elimination algorithm, was used for CDR3 identification, clonotype clustering and error correction. A nonparametric unseen species model with Euler transformation was used to estimate a lower bound on total TCR beta diversity. Clones were called with MiXCR by TCRdb after fastp trimmed the public reads at Q25, and only in-frame beta chains were retained. Under each unique CDR3 protein, matching rows form one entry showing the most common genes and DNA. TCRdb assigned the V and J calls; the authors' analysis was not used. Present in this sample are just under 750,000 distinct CDR3 sequences, 20% to 25% of which were seen just once. About 22% of the sample is held by the ten biggest clonotypes.

The 35 to 40 donors, aged about 6 to 95 years, were systemically healthy Caucasian individuals from Russia. Each donor gave roughly 9 milliliters of peripheral blood, drawn into EDTA-treated Vacutainer tubes. Ficoll-Paque density-gradient centrifugation was used to isolate PBMCs, with at least 7 million obtained per sample. Total RNA was extracted from PBMCs with Trizol reagent, with at least 5 micrograms obtained per sample. For every donor, flow cytometry on a PBMC aliquot measured the percentage of naive CD45RAhigh/CD27high T cells. The chain is made from TRBV11-2 and TRBJ1-1; the D gene assignment is ambiguous. The source is a man aged 65 to 85 in good health. Sequencing was carried out using blood. The CDR3 here reads CAIRRLWTEALF. The DNA sequence is as follows: TGTGCCATCAGGCGGTTGTGGACTGAAGCTCTCTTT.